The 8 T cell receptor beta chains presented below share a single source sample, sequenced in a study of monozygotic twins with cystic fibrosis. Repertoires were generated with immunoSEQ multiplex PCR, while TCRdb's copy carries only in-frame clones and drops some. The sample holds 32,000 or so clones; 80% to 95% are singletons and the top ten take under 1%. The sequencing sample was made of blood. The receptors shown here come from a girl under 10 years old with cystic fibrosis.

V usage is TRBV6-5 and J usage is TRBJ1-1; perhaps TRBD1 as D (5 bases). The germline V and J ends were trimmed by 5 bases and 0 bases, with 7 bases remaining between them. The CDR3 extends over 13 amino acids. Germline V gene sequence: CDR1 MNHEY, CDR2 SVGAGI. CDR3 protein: CASSQGMNTEAFF. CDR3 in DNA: TGTGCCAGCAGTCAGGGCATGAACACTGAAGCTTTCTTT.

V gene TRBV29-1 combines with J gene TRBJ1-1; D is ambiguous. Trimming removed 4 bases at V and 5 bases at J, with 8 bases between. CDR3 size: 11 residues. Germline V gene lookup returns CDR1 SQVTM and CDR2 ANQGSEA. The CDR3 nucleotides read TGCAGCGTTGGGACGGGGACTGAAGCTTTCTTT. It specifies CSVGTGTEAFF.

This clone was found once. CDR3 nucleotides: TGTGCCAGCAGTTTTTGGCGGGAGGGCCATGAGCAGTTCTTC. Protein product: CASSFWREGHEQFF. The rearrangement uses TRBV27 and TRBJ2-1, with 9 positions matching TRBD2. CDR1 and CDR2 from the germline V gene are MNHEY and SMNVEV (reference sequence). The V gene end was trimmed by 3 bases and the J gene end by 8 bases; junction bases not matched to a gene: 5. There are 14 residues in the CDR3.

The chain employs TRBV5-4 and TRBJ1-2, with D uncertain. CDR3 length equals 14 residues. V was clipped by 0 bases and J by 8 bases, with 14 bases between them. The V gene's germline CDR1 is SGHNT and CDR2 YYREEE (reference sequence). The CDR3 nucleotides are TGTGCCAGCAGCTTGGACAGCTCCTTGTTGGGCTACACCTTC. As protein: CASSLDSSLLGYTF.

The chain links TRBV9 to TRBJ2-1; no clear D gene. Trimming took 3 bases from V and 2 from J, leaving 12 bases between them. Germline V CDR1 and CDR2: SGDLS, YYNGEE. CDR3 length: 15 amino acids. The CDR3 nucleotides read TGTGCCAGCAGCGCCCCGGGCGGCCCCTACAATGAGCAGTTCTTC. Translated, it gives CASSAPGGPYNEQFF.

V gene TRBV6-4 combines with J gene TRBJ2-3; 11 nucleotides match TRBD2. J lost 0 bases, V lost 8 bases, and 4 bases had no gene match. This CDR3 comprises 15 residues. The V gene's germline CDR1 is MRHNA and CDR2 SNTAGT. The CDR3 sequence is CASSLAGGSTDTQYF. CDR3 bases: TGTGCCAGCTCCCTAGCGGGAGGAAGCACAGATACGCAGTATTTT.

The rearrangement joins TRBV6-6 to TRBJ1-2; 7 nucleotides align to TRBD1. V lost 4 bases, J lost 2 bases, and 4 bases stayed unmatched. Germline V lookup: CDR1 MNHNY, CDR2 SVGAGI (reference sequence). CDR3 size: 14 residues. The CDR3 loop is CASSWTTGNYGYTF. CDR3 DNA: TGTGCCAGCAGTTGGACGACAGGGAACTATGGCTACACCTTC.

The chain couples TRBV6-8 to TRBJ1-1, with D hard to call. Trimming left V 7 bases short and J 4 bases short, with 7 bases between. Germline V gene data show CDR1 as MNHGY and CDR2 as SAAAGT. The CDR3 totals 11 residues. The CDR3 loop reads CASTRSTEAFF. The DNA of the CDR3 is TGTGCCAGCACCCGTTCCACTGAAGCTTTCTTT.